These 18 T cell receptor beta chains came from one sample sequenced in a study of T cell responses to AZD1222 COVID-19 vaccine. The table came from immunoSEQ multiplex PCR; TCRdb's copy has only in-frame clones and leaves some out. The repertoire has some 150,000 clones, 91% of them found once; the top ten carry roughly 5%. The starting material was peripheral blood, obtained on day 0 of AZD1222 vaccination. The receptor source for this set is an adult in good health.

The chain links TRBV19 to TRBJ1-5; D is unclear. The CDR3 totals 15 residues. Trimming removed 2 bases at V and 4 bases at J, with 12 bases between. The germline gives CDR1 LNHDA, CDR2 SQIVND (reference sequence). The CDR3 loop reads CASSIWSVSNQPQHF. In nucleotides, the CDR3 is TGTGCCAGTAGTATATGGAGCGTGAGTAATCAGCCCCAGCATTTT.

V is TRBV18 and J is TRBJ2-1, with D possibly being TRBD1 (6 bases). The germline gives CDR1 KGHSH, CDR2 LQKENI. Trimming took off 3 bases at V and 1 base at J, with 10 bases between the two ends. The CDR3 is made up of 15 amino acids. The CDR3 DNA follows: TGTGCCAGCTCACCGCGACAGGATTCCTACAATGAGCAGTTCTTC. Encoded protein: CASSPRQDSYNEQFF.

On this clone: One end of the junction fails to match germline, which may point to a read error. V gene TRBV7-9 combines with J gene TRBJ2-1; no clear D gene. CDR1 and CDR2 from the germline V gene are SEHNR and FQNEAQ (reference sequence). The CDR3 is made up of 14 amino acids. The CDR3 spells CASSPANSNNEQFF. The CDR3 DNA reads TGTGCCAGCAGCCCAGCGAACTCCAACAATGAGCAGTTCTTC.

The CDR3 DNA is TGTGCCAGCAGCCCCCGGACTAGCGGGAAAGAGACCCAGTACTTC. It specifies CASSPRTSGKETQYF. The rearrangement joins TRBV5-4 to TRBJ2-5, with 12 bases aligning to TRBD2. Unmatched junction bases numbered 4, after V lost 4 bases and J lost 3 bases. The CDR3 is 15 amino acids. Germline lookup yields CDR1 SGHNT and CDR2 YYREEE (reference sequence).

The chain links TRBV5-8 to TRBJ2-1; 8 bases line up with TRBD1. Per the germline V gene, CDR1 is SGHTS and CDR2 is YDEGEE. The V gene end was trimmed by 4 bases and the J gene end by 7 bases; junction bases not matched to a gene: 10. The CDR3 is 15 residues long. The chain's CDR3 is CASSPDRASANEQFF. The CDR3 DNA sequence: TGTGCCAGCAGCCCGGACAGGGCGAGCGCGAATGAGCAGTTCTTC.

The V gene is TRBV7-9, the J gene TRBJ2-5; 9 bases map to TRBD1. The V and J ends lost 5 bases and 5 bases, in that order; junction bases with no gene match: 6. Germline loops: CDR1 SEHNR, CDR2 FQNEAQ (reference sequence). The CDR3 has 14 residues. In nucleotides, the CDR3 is TGTGCCAGCAGCACAACGACAGGGGGGGAGACCCAGTACTTC. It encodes CASSTTTGGETQYF.

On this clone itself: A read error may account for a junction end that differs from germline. The CDR3 DNA follows: TGTGCCAGCAGCCCGACTCGGACAGCGGCTGTTTTT. Translation: CASSPTRTAAVF. V gene TRBV7-9 combines with J gene TRBJ1-4; maybe TRBD1 (6 bases). This CDR3 contains 12 residues. Germline V lookup: CDR1 SEHNR, CDR2 FQNEAQ (reference sequence).

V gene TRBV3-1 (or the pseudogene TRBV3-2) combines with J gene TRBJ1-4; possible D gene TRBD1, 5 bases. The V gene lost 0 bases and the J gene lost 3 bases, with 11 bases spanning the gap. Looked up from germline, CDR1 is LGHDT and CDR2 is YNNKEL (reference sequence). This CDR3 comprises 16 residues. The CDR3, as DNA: TGTGCCAGCAGCCAAGAGAGGGGATTATCTAATGAAAAACTGTTTTTT. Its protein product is CASSQERGLSNEKLFF.

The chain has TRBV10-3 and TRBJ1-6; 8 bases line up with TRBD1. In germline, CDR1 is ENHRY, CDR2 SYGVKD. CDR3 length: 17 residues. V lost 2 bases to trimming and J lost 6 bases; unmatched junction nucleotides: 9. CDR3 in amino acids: CAISERERTGRNSPLHF. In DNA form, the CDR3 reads TGTGCCATCAGTGAGCGAGAAAGGACAGGGCGTAATTCACCCCTCCACTTT.

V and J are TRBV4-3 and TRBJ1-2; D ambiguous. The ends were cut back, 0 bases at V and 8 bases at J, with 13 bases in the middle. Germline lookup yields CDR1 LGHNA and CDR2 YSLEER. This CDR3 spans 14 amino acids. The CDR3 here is CASSQDLTLGGYTF. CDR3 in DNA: TGCGCCAGCAGCCAAGATTTAACCCTAGGCGGCTACACCTTC.

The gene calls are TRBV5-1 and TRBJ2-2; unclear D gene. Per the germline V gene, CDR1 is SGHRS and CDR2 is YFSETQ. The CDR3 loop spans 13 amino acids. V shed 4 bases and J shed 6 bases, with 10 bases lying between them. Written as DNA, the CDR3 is TGCGCCAGCAGCCATACTGTATCCGGGGAGCTGTTTTTT. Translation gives CASSHTVSGELFF.

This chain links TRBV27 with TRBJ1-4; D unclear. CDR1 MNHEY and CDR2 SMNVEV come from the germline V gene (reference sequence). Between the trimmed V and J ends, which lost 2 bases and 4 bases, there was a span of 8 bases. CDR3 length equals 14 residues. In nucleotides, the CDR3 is TGTGCCAGCAGTTTACGGGGTGGTAATGAAAAACTGTTTTTT. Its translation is CASSLRGGNEKLFF.

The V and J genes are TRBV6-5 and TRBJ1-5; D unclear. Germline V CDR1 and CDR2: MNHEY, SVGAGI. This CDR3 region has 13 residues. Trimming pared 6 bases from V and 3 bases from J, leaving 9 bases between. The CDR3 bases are TGTGCCAGCAGCCAGGCCTACAATCAGCCCCAGCATTTT. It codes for CASSQAYNQPQHF.

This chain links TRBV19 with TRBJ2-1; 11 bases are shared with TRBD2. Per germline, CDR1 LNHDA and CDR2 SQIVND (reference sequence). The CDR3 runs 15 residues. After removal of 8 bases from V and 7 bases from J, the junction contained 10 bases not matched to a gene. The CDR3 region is CASSLAGVTGNEQFF. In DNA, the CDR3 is TGTGCCAGTTCACTAGCGGGAGTCACTGGGAATGAGCAGTTCTTC.

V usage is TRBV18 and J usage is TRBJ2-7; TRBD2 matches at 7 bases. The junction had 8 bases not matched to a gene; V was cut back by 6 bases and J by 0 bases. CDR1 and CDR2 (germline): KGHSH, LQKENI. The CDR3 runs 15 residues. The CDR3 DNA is TGTGCCAGCTCCCTGGCCTGGGAGGGCTCCTACGAGCAGTACTTC. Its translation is CASSLAWEGSYEQYF.

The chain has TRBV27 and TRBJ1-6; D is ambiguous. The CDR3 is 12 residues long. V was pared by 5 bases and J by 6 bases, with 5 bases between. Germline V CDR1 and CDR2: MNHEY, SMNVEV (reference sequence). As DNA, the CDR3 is TGTGCCAGCAGTCCAGTTAATTCACCCCTCCACTTT. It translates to CASSPVNSPLHF.

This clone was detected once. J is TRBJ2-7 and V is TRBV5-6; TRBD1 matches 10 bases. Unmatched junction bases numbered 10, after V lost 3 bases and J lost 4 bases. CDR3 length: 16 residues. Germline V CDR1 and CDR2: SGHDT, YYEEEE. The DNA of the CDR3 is TGTGCCAGCAGCTCGGACAGGGGGAACAGGAGGTACGAGCAGTACTTC. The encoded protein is CASSSDRGNRRYEQYF.

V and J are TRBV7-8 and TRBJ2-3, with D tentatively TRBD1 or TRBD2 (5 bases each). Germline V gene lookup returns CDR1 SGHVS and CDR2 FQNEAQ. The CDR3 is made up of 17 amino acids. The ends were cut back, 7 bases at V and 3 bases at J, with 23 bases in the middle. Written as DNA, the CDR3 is TGTGCCAGCACCTTCCAGGCGGGCAGGGTGGCGACAGATACGCAGTATTTT. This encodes CASTFQAGRVATDTQYF.